This T cell receptor beta chain stems from a study of shared clonotypes between healthy human individuals. Whole-study context: Three plates were used per donor for CD4 naive, three for CD4 memory, two for CD8 naive and one for CD8 memory.

Cells designated naive CD8 were CD45RO-negative and were positively selected for CCR7, with terminally differentiated effector memory CD45RA+ cells excluded. The CDR3 sequence is 15 residues long. Trimming at V came to 6 bases and at J to 6 bases, leaving 8 bases not matched to a gene. Germline V CDR1 and CDR2: MNHEY, SVGAGI. The repertoire was sequenced with immunoSEQ multiplex PCR; TCRdb's copy has only in-frame clones and lacks some. The data hold hundreds of thousands of clones, with 95% observed a single time. The chain couples TRBV6-5 to TRBJ2-3, with 11 bases lining up with TRBD2. This sequence originates from a woman aged 25 to 39 in good health. Sequencing was done on a sample of naive CD8+ T cells sorted from blood. Here the CDR3 DNA reads TGTGCCAGCAGCATAGGACTAGCGGGTGGGGATACGCAGTATTTT. Protein product: CASSIGLAGGDTQYF.